These T cell receptor beta chains were read from a single sample in a study of beta chain features in type 1 diabetes. This table comes from immunoSEQ multiplex PCR, and its TCRdb copy is limited to in-frame clones, with some not included. The sample lists around 260,000 clones, 20% to 25% occurring once. Sequenced: naive CD4+ T cells from blood. All receptors derive from a woman in her twenties or thirties with type 1 diabetes. Both conserved end residues are part of each CDR3. A D gene is named only where the DNA matches it firmly. Rows may omit the clone size; those that give it use once, few, many or a size class.

clone_size: few; d_call: TRBD2; j_call: TRBJ2-5; v_call: TRBV13; cdr3_nt: TGTGCCAGCAGCTCCTCCGGACTAGCGGGAGTTGAGACCCAGTACTTC; cdr3_aa: CASSSSGLAGVETQYF
clone_size: few; d_call: TRBD1; j_call: TRBJ2-2; v_call: TRBV7-3; cdr3_nt: TGTGCCAGCAGCCGGGACAGGGACACCGGGGAGCTGTTTTTT; cdr3_aa: CASSRDRDTGELFF
clone_size: few; d_call: TRBD1; j_call: TRBJ1-4; v_call: TRBV28; cdr3_nt: TGTGCCAGCAGGCAAACCGGGACAGGAGTTGAAAAACTGTTTTTT; cdr3_aa: CASRQTGTGVEKLFF
clone_size: once; d_call: .; j_call: TRBJ2-5; v_call: TRBV7-9; cdr3_nt: TGTGCCAGCAGCTTAGCCCGGGCGGGGGAGACCCAGTACTTC; cdr3_aa: CASSLARAGETQYF
clone_size: .; d_call: TRBD2; j_call: TRBJ2-2; v_call: TRBV13; cdr3_nt: TGTGCCAGCAGCGCCCGACTAGCGGGAGCCGGCGGGGAGCTGTTTTTT; cdr3_aa: CASSARLAGAGGELFF
clone_size: .; d_call: TRBD2; j_call: TRBJ2-5; v_call: TRBV4-1; cdr3_nt: TGCGCCAGCAGTCGACCGGGACTAGCGGGAGGCGAGACCCAGTACTTC; cdr3_aa: CASSRPGLAGGETQYF
clone_size: .; d_call: .; j_call: TRBJ2-2; v_call: TRBV11-3; cdr3_nt: TGTGCCAGCACCTTTCAAGGACATGGAAACACCGGGGAGCTGTTTTTT; cdr3_aa: CASTFQGHGNTGELFF
clone_size: few; d_call: TRBD2; j_call: TRBJ2-1; v_call: TRBV7-3; cdr3_nt: TGTGCCAGCAGCCCCACAGGCGGGGGGCAGTTCTTC; cdr3_aa: CASSPTGGGQFF
clone_size: .; d_call: .; j_call: TRBJ1-1; v_call: TRBV5-4; cdr3_nt: TGTGCCAGTGGGGGGGGGAACACTGAAGCTTTCTTT; cdr3_aa: CASGGGNTEAFF
clone_size: .; d_call: .; j_call: TRBJ1-2; v_call: TRBV30; cdr3_nt: TGTGCGCGGGCGGACTTTAACCCTTATGGCTACACCTTC; cdr3_aa: CARADFNPYGYTF
clone_size: few; d_call: .; j_call: TRBJ1-2; v_call: TRBV25-1; cdr3_nt: TGTGCCAGCAGTAGTTCGGGGTCTGGTGGCTACACCTTC; cdr3_aa: CASSSSGSGGYTF
clone_size: few; d_call: TRBD2; j_call: TRBJ2-4; v_call: TRBV5-4; cdr3_nt: TGTGCCAGCAGCGCGGGAGGGCCCGGATTCTACATTCAGTACTTC; cdr3_aa: CASSAGGPGFYIQYF
clone_size: few; d_call: TRBD1; j_call: TRBJ2-1; v_call: TRBV5-6; cdr3_nt: TGTGCCAGCAGCGGCCGGGACAGGGAACATGAGCAGTTCTTC; cdr3_aa: CASSGRDREHEQFF
clone_size: few; d_call: TRBD1; j_call: TRBJ2-7; v_call: TRBV19; cdr3_nt: TGTGCCAGTAGCCCAATCACCCGGGACAGGGGCTACGAGCAGTACTTC; cdr3_aa: CASSPITRDRGYEQYF
clone_size: few; d_call: TRBD1; j_call: TRBJ2-5; v_call: TRBV30; cdr3_nt: TGTGCCTGGAGTGCCCGGGACAGGGGGCACGAGACCCAGTACTTC; cdr3_aa: CAWSARDRGHETQYF
clone_size: .; d_call: .; j_call: TRBJ1-1; v_call: TRBV7-2; cdr3_nt: TGTGCCAGCAGCTTAGGCAGGAACACTGAAGCTTTCTTT; cdr3_aa: CASSLGRNTEAFF
clone_size: .; d_call: TRBD2; j_call: TRBJ2-2; v_call: TRBV18; cdr3_nt: TGTGCCAGCTCACCAGGACTAGCGGGAGTACGGGTTACCGGGGAGCTGTTTTTT; cdr3_aa: CASSPGLAGVRVTGELFF
clone_size: few; d_call: .; j_call: TRBJ2-1; v_call: TRBV9; cdr3_nt: TGTGCCAGCAGCGTAGAAGCGCCACCGTACAATGAGCAGTTCTTC; cdr3_aa: CASSVEAPPYNEQFF
clone_size: .; d_call: TRBD1; j_call: TRBJ2-7; v_call: TRBV13; cdr3_nt: TGTGCCAGCAGCAAACCGGACAGGGGGCAGTTCGAGCAGTACTTC; cdr3_aa: CASSKPDRGQFEQYF
clone_size: few; d_call: .; j_call: TRBJ1-4; v_call: TRBV27; cdr3_nt: TGTGCCAGCAGTTTATCCCGGCAGGGCCAAAAACTGTTTTTT; cdr3_aa: CASSLSRQGQKLFF
clone_size: few; d_call: .; j_call: TRBJ2-6; v_call: TRBV27; cdr3_nt: TGTGCCAGCAGTTTGGGCCAGTGGGCCAACGTCCTGACTTTC; cdr3_aa: CASSLGQWANVLTF
clone_size: .; d_call: .; j_call: TRBJ2-7; v_call: TRBV30; cdr3_nt: TGTGCCTGGAGTGCGACAGCTGGACAGTACTTC; cdr3_aa: CAWSATAGQYF
clone_size: few; d_call: TRBD2; j_call: TRBJ2-7; v_call: TRBV11-2; cdr3_nt: TGTGCCAGCAGCTTAGCATCTAGCGGAACCTACGAGCAGTACTTC; cdr3_aa: CASSLASSGTYEQYF
clone_size: few; d_call: .; j_call: TRBJ2-6; v_call: TRBV2; cdr3_nt: TGTGCCAGCATGGTCGCAGGGGCGTTCTCTGGGGCCAACGTCCTGACTTTC; cdr3_aa: CASMVAGAFSGANVLTF
clone_size: .; d_call: .; j_call: TRBJ2-2; v_call: TRBV6-5; cdr3_nt: TGTGCCAGCAGCAGGGTCCCGAACACCGGGGAGCTGTTTTTT; cdr3_aa: CASSRVPNTGELFF
clone_size: .; d_call: .; j_call: TRBJ2-1; v_call: TRBV30; cdr3_nt: TGTGCCTGGAGCGGTAGCCTCTCCTACAATGAGCAGTTCTTC; cdr3_aa: CAWSGSLSYNEQFF
clone_size: few; d_call: TRBD1; j_call: TRBJ1-5; v_call: TRBV30; cdr3_nt: TGTGCCTGGAGTGTACAGGGGAGCCAGCCCCAGCATTTT; cdr3_aa: CAWSVQGSQPQHF
clone_size: .; d_call: TRBD2; j_call: TRBJ2-3; v_call: TRBV30; cdr3_nt: TGTGCCTGGAGTGACCTAGCGGGCTACACAGATACGCAGTATTTT; cdr3_aa: CAWSDLAGYTDTQYF
clone_size: .; d_call: .; j_call: TRBJ1-3; v_call: TRBV7-2; cdr3_nt: TGTGCCAGCAGGCGATTGAGCTCTGGAAACACCATATATTTT; cdr3_aa: CASRRLSSGNTIYF
clone_size: .; d_call: TRBD1; j_call: TRBJ2-1; v_call: TRBV4-1; cdr3_nt: TGCGCCAGCAGCCACATCCGACAGGGAAGAGACAATGAGCAGTTCTTC; cdr3_aa: CASSHIRQGRDNEQFF
clone_size: few; d_call: TRBD2; j_call: TRBJ2-1; v_call: TRBV7-2; cdr3_nt: TGTGCCAGCAGCTTATCAACTAGCGGCCGTTACAATGAGCAGTTCTTC; cdr3_aa: CASSLSTSGRYNEQFF
clone_size: few; d_call: .; j_call: TRBJ1-2; v_call: TRBV29-1; cdr3_nt: TGCAGCGCGGGGGGCTCTGCAGGCGCTAACTATGGCTACACCTTC; cdr3_aa: CSAGGSAGANYGYTF
clone_size: .; d_call: TRBD2; j_call: TRBJ2-3; v_call: TRBV4-1; cdr3_nt: TGCGCCAGCGCTGGGACTAGCGTCACAGATACGCAGTATTTT; cdr3_aa: CASAGTSVTDTQYF
clone_size: few; d_call: .; j_call: TRBJ2-5; v_call: TRBV5-6; cdr3_nt: TGTGCCAGCACCCACCTACAGGGATTAGAGACCCAGTACTTC; cdr3_aa: CASTHLQGLETQYF
clone_size: few; d_call: .; j_call: TRBJ1-1; v_call: TRBV5-4; cdr3_nt: TGTGCCAGCAGCTTGGCACAGGGCATGAACACTGAAGCTTTCTTT; cdr3_aa: CASSLAQGMNTEAFF
clone_size: .; d_call: TRBD1; j_call: TRBJ2-1; v_call: TRBV7-3; cdr3_nt: TGTGCCAGCAGTCGTGAGCCCGGGACAGGGGGCGATGAGCAGTTCTTC; cdr3_aa: CASSREPGTGGDEQFF
clone_size: .; d_call: TRBD2; j_call: TRBJ2-7; v_call: TRBV28; cdr3_nt: TGTGCCAGCAGCCGAGCCCTAAGACTAGCGGGAGTGCGGGAGCAGTACTTC; cdr3_aa: CASSRALRLAGVREQYF
clone_size: .; d_call: TRBD1; j_call: TRBJ2-2; v_call: TRBV9; cdr3_nt: TGTGCCAGCAGCGTAGGGGGGACAGCAAACACCGGGGAGCTGTTTTTT; cdr3_aa: CASSVGGTANTGELFF
clone_size: .; d_call: .; j_call: TRBJ1-2; v_call: TRBV2; cdr3_nt: TGTGCCAGCAGTGAAATGCGTTATGGCTACACCTTC; cdr3_aa: CASSEMRYGYTF
clone_size: few; d_call: TRBD2; j_call: TRBJ2-7; v_call: TRBV23-1; cdr3_nt: TGCGCCACCCAGCCCTGGACTAGCGGTCTCTCCTACGAGCAGTACTTC; cdr3_aa: CATQPWTSGLSYEQYF
clone_size: few; d_call: TRBD2; j_call: TRBJ2-3; v_call: TRBV7-3; cdr3_nt: TGTGCCAGCAGCCCCCGACTAGCGGGCACAGATACGCAGTATTTT; cdr3_aa: CASSPRLAGTDTQYF
clone_size: .; d_call: TRBD1; j_call: TRBJ2-1; v_call: TRBV27; cdr3_nt: TGTGCCAGCAGTTCGTATCAGGGGGCTTCCTACAATGAGCAGTTCTTC; cdr3_aa: CASSSYQGASYNEQFF
clone_size: few; d_call: TRBD2; j_call: TRBJ2-7; v_call: TRBV9; cdr3_nt: TGTGCCAGCAGCGCCCGAACGGGGGGGGGAGGCTACGAGCAGTACTTC; cdr3_aa: CASSARTGGGGYEQYF
clone_size: few; d_call: .; j_call: TRBJ2-7; v_call: TRBV29-1; cdr3_nt: TGCAGCGTTTCGGGGAGCTCCTACGAGCAGTACTTC; cdr3_aa: CSVSGSSYEQYF
clone_size: few; d_call: .; j_call: TRBJ2-2; v_call: TRBV5-1; cdr3_nt: TGCGCCAGCGAGGAGCAACCGAACACCGGGGAGCTGTTTTTT; cdr3_aa: CASEEQPNTGELFF
clone_size: .; d_call: .; j_call: TRBJ1-1; v_call: TRBV10-3; cdr3_nt: TGTGCCATCAGTGACCCCATGAACACTGAAGCTTTCTTT; cdr3_aa: CAISDPMNTEAFF
clone_size: .; d_call: TRBD2; j_call: TRBJ2-2; v_call: TRBV9; cdr3_nt: TGTGCCAGCAGCGTAGCGGGGGGTCCGAACACCGGGGAGCTGTTTTTT; cdr3_aa: CASSVAGGPNTGELFF
clone_size: few; d_call: .; j_call: TRBJ1-5; v_call: TRBV19; cdr3_nt: TGTGCCAGTAGTATCCCCACAGGGAATCATCAGCCCCAGCATTTT; cdr3_aa: CASSIPTGNHQPQHF
clone_size: .; d_call: .; j_call: TRBJ1-2; v_call: TRBV29-1; cdr3_nt: TGCAGCACCCAAGGGAGGGGTGGCTACACCTTC; cdr3_aa: CSTQGRGGYTF
clone_size: .; d_call: TRBD1; j_call: TRBJ1-1; v_call: TRBV18; cdr3_nt: TGTGCCAGCTCACCACGGGATACCGGGACAGGGGGCACTGAAGCTTTCTTT; cdr3_aa: CASSPRDTGTGGTEAFF
clone_size: .; d_call: .; j_call: TRBJ1-1; v_call: TRBV30; cdr3_nt: TGTGCCTGGATAGTCACAAGGGGCATGAACACTGAAGCTTTCTTT; cdr3_aa: CAWIVTRGMNTEAFF
clone_size: few; d_call: .; j_call: TRBJ1-1; v_call: TRBV30; cdr3_nt: TGTGCCTGGAAGGGGGAACAGAAAAACACTGAAGCTTTCTTT; cdr3_aa: CAWKGEQKNTEAFF